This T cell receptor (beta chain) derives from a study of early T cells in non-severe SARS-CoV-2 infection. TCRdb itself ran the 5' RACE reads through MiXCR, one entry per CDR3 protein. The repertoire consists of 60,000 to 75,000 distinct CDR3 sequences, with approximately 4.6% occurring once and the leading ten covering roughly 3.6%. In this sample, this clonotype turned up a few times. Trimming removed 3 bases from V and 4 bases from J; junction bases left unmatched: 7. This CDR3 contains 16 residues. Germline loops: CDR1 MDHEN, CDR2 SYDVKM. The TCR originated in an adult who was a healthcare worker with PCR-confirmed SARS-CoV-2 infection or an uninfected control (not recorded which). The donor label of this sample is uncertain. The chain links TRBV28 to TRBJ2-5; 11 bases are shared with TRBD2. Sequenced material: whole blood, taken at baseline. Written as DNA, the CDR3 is TGTGCCAGCAGTTTTAGGCTAGCGGGGGGTTTAGAGACCCAGTACTTC. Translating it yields CASSFRLAGGLETQYF.